This T cell receptor (beta chain) appears in the sequencing data of a study of cytomegalovirus exposure and HLA in healthy donors. V was pared by 9 bases and J by 6 bases, with 25 bases between. The CDR3 length is 16 residues. In germline, CDR1 is LNHNV, CDR2 YYDKDF (reference sequence). This clone was picked up one time. Researchers ran the PCR with 60 Vbeta and 13 Jbeta primers. TCRdb keeps only in-frame clones here, not all; method: immunoSEQ multiplex PCR. This table has roughly 180,000 clones, 80% to 90% appearing once. The V and J genes are TRBV15 and TRBJ2-3, with D possibly TRBD2 on 5 matching bases. The sequenced sample was PBMCs. This TCR was recovered from a male donor in good health and CMV-seronegative. CDR3 bases: TGTGCCACGGCACTGGGTAGCGTCGGAGGTACTGATACGCAGTATTTT. Residues: CATALGSVGGTDTQYF.